This TCR beta chain was observed in a study of cytomegalovirus exposure and HLA in healthy donors. Study-wide results and caveats: It was 164 TCR beta chains that were listed as cytomegalovirus-associated. Indistinguishability led to the exclusion of some V segments, TRBV6-2 and TRBV6-3 included. Available immune exposure information was restricted to CMV serostatus only.

About this clone: Its antigen is not known.

Looked up from germline, CDR1 is SGHTA and CDR2 is FQGNSA. V lost 5 bases and J 1 base, leaving 14 bases between the germline ends. This CDR3 has 15 amino acids. In the PCR, 60 Vbeta and 13 Jbeta primers were used. The repertoire was sequenced with immunoSEQ multiplex PCR; TCRdb's copy has only in-frame clones and lacks some. The sample holds around 150,000 clones, around 80% seen once. V usage is TRBV7-2 and J usage is TRBJ1-2; D is perhaps TRBD1 (5 bases). Source material: PBMCs. This sequence was found in a man aged 35-49 years in good health and CMV-seropositive. The CDR3 protein is CASSPRTTNNYGYTF. The CDR3 DNA reads as TGTGCCAGCAGCCCTCGGACAACTAATAACTATGGCTACACCTTC.